The present T cell receptor (beta chain) was sequenced within a study of T cells after yellow fever vaccination. This clonotype has a handful of counts. CDR3 length equals 18 residues. The V gene's germline CDR1 is MNHNS and CDR2 SASEGT. Germline trimming cut 5 bases from V and 8 bases from J; bases unmatched to any gene: 20. MiXCR was run by TCRdb on the 5' RACE reads, yielding one entry per CDR3 protein. The profile shows a few hundred thousand distinct CDR3 sequences, roughly 6.1% of them singletons. The rearrangement links TRBV6-1 to TRBJ2-1, with 8 bases that match TRBD1. The receptor was isolated from a man aged 25-45 years who received the YFV17D yellow fever vaccine. The material was PBMCs, obtained 5 days after the yellow fever booster vaccination. This chain's CDR3 is CASSQRPGTGGKVDEQFF. DNA of the CDR3: TGTGCCAGCAGTCAACGGCCGGGGACAGGCGGAAAAGTAGATGAGCAGTTCTTC.